Shown below are 2 T cell receptor beta chains from a single sample sequenced in a study of blood T cell repertoires in COVID-19. Generated by immunoSEQ multiplex PCR, the TCRdb table keeps only in-frame clones and is missing some. The sample yields approximately 500,000 clones, 80% to 90% seen once. Input material: peripheral blood. These receptors originate from a human donor in a cohort sampled during active COVID-19.

The chain is built from TRBV7-2 and TRBJ2-1, with a possible D match to TRBD1 (5 bases). V dropped 6 bases and J dropped 5 bases, with 11 bases sitting between them. From germline, CDR1 is SGHTA and CDR2 FQGNSA. This CDR3 region has 13 residues. CDR3 sequence: CASRVSRDNEQFF. The CDR3, as DNA: TGTGCCAGCAGAGTTTCCAGGGACAATGAGCAGTTCTTC.

In this sample, this clone turned up a few times. This chain links TRBV29-1 with TRBJ2-7; D is perhaps TRBD1 (6 bases). Germline lookup yields CDR1 SQVTM and CDR2 ANQGSEA. Trimming removed 8 bases from V and 2 bases from J, with 13 bases in between. The CDR3 length is 12 residues. CDR3: CSFQGITYEQYF. In DNA, the CDR3 is TGCAGCTTCCAGGGGATTACCTACGAGCAGTACTTC.